This note documents a single T cell receptor beta chain sequence. Clones were read by immunoSEQ multiplex PCR, and TCRdb kept only the in-frame ones, dropping some. The repertoire consists of approximately 220,000 clones, with 70% to 90% occurring once and the leading ten covering 2.9%. The sample belongs to a study of blood T cell repertoires in COVID-19. Overall study: Spain, Italy and the United States supplied samples that represented acute and convalescent COVID-19. PBMCs, B-cell-depleted T cells, or T cells provided the cDNA or gDNA that made up the material.

The CDR3 runs 17 residues. The germline V gene has CDR1 GTSNPN and CDR2 SVGIG (reference sequence). The germline V and J ends were trimmed by 0 bases and 0 bases, with 15 bases remaining between them. Sequences were obtained from peripheral blood. This TCR was sampled from a man aged 50 to 59 who had recovered from COVID-19. This rearrangement joins TRBV30 to TRBJ1-5; D not resolved. This CDR3 reads CAWSVRTGSFSNQPQHF. The CDR3 bases are TGTGCCTGGAGTGTACGGACGGGGAGTTTTAGCAATCAGCCCCAGCATTTT. The full variable domain, with the rest looked up from reference TRBV30 and TRBJ1-5, is SQTIHQWPATLVQPVGSPLSLECTVEGTSNPNLYWYRQAAGRGLQLLFYSVGIGQISSEVPQNLSASRPQDRQFILSSKKLLLSDSGFYLCAWSVRTGSFSNQPQHFGDGTRLSIL.